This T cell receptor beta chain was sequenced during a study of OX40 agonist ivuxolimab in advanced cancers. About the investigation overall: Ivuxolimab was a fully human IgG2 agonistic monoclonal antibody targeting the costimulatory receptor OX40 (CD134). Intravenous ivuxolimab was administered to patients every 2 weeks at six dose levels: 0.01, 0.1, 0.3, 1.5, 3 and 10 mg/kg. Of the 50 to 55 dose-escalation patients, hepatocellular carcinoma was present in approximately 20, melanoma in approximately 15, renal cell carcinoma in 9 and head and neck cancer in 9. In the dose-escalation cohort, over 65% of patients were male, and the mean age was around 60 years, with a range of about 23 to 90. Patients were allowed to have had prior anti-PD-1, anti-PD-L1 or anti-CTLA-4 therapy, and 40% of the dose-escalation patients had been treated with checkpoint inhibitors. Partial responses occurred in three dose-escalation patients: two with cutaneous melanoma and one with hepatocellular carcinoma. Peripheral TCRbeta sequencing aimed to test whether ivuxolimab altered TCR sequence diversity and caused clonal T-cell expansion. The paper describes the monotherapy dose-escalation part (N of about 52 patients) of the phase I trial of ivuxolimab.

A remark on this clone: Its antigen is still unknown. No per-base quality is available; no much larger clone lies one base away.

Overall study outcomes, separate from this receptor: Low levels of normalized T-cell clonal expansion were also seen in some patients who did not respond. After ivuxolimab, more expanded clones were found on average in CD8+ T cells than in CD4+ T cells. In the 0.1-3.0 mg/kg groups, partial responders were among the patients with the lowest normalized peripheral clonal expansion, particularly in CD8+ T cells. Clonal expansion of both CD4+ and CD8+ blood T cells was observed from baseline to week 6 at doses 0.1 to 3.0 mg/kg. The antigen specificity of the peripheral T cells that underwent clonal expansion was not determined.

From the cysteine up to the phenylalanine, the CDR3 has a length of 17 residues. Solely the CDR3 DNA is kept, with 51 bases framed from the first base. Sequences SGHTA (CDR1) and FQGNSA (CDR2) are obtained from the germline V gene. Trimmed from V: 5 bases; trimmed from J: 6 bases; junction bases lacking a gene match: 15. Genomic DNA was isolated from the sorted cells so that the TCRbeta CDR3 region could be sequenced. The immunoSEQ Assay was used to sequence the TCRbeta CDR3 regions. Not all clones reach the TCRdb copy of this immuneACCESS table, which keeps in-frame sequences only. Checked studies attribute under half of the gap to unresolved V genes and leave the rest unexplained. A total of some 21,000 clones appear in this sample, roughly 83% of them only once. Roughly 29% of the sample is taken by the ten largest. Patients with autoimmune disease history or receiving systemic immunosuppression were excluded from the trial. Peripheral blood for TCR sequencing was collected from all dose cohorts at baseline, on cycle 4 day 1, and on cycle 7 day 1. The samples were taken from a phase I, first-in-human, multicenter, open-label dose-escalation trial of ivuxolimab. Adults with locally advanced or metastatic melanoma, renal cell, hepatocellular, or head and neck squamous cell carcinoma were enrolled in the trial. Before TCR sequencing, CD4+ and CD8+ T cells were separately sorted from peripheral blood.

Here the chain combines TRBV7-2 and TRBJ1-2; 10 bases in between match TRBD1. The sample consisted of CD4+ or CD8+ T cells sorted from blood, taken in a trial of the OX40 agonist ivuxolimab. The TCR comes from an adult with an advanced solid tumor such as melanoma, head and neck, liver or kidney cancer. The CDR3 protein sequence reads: CASSLEGTGVPRDGYTF. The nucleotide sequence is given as TGTGCCAGCAGCCTCGAGGGGACAGGGGTGCCTCGGGATGGCTACACCTTC.